Below are 15 T cell receptor beta chains sequenced from a single sample in a study of T-cell memory formation after mild COVID-19. Via MiXCR, TCRdb re-called the 5' RACE reads, giving one row per CDR3 protein. The sample includes nearly 110,000 distinct CDR3 sequences, 13% to 15% seen only once; the top ten take 35% to 50%. The sequencing input was PBMCs or a T cell subset sorted from them (not recorded which). The receptors come from a man aged 18 to 29 who had mild COVID-19 (a few samples of this study predate the infection). Cell type and time point are not known.

Regarding this clonotype: Possible read error: a much larger clone is one base away. This chain connects TRBV7-9 to TRBJ2-5; tentative D call: TRBD2 (5 bases). The CDR3 is 15 residues long. Looked up from germline, CDR1 is SEHNR and CDR2 is FQNEAQ (reference sequence). CDR3 loop: CDSSSSEVLQETQYF. CDR3 DNA sequence: TGTGACAGCAGCTCCTCGGAGGTCCTCCAAGAGACCCAGTACTTC. The complete variable domain, with remaining parts taken from reference TRBV7-9 and TRBJ2-5, reads DTGVSQNPRHKITKRGQNVTFRCDPISEHNRLYWYRQTLGQGPEFLTYFQNEAQLEKSRLLSDRFSAERPKGSFSTLEIQRTEQGDSAMYLCDSSSSEVLQETQYFGPGTRLLVL.

This chain connects TRBV7-9 to TRBJ2-3; no reliable D call. This CDR3 comprises 15 residues. Germline lookup yields CDR1 SEHNR and CDR2 FQNEAQ (reference sequence). With 4 bases removed from V and 2 bases from J, the gap between germline ends came to 13 bases. As DNA, the CDR3 is TGTGCCAGCAGCTACAACGACGCTTACACAGATACGCAGTATTTT. It encodes CASSYNDAYTDTQYF.

The V gene is TRBV29-1, the J gene TRBJ2-1; 10 nucleotides align to TRBD2. The CDR3 extends over 18 amino acids. V lost 4 bases, J lost 0 bases, and 12 bases stayed unmatched. Germline V CDR1 and CDR2: SQVTM, ANQGSEA. Written as DNA, the CDR3 is TGCAGCGTTGGAATGGACCTAGCGGGGGTCCGCTCCTACAATGAGCAGTTCTTC. It codes for CSVGMDLAGVRSYNEQFF.

The V call is TRBV7-9, the J call TRBJ2-1; tentative D call: TRBD1 (6 bases). With 2 bases removed from V and 7 bases from J, the gap between germline ends came to 30 bases. This CDR3 region has 20 residues. Germline lookup yields CDR1 SEHNR and CDR2 FQNEAQ (reference sequence). The CDR3 region is CASSLSGHRSTLAEQNEQFF. The CDR3 coding sequence is TGTGCCAGCAGCTTATCGGGACACCGCAGCACCTTGGCCGAACAGAATGAGCAGTTCTTC.

This clonotype was detected a few times. The chain couples TRBV5-1 to TRBJ1-2, with 8 positions matching TRBD1. CDR1 is SGHRS and CDR2 is YFSETQ in the germline V gene. This CDR3 spans 21 amino acids. V was pared by 3 bases and J by 3 bases, with 25 bases of the junction left unmatched. The CDR3: CASSSTGGHPGIAHQYYGYTF. As DNA, the CDR3 is TGCGCCAGCAGCTCAACAGGGGGACACCCAGGAATCGCACACCAATACTATGGCTACACCTTC. Filled out from reference TRBV5-1 and TRBJ1-2, the complete variable domain reads KAGVTQTPRYLIKTRGQQVTLSCSPISGHRSVSWYQQTPGQGLQFLFEYFSETQRNKGNFPGRFSGRQFSNSRSEMNVSTLELGDSALYLCASSSTGGHPGIAHQYYGYTFGSGTRLTVV.

The chain links TRBV28 to TRBJ2-2; D unclear. In germline, CDR1 is MDHEN, CDR2 SYDVKM. There are 14 residues in the CDR3. V was clipped by 4 bases and J by 2 bases, with 8 bases between them. The CDR3 here is CASSYSLNTGELFF. For the CDR3, the DNA is TGTGCCAGCAGTTATTCACTTAACACCGGGGAGCTGTTTTTT. The complete variable domain, with remaining parts taken from reference TRBV28 and TRBJ2-2, reads DVKVTQSSRYLVKRTGEKVFLECVQDMDHENMFWYRQDPGLGLRLIYFSYDVKMKEKGDIPEGYSVSREKKERFSLILESASTNQTSMYLCASSYSLNTGELFFGEGSRLTVL.

This clonotype has more than one count but fewer than ten. The chain uses TRBV7-2 and TRBJ1-5; D is ambiguous. V was trimmed by 2 bases and J by 4 bases, leaving 9 bases between them. This CDR3 comprises 14 residues. Germline V lookup: CDR1 SGHTA, CDR2 FQGNSA. As DNA, the CDR3 is TGTGCCAGCAGCTTACCGACGGGTAATCAGCCCCAGCATTTT. This encodes CASSLPTGNQPQHF.

The chain is built from TRBV4-1 and TRBJ1-2; D gene ambiguous. CDR3 length: 11 amino acids. The ends were cut back, 2 bases at V and 8 bases at J, with 6 bases in the middle. The V gene's germline CDR1 is MGHRA and CDR2 YSYEKL. This CDR3 is CASSQTGGYTF. The CDR3 nucleotides are TGCGCCAGCAGCCAAACGGGGGGCTACACCTTC.

This clonotype was counted at least ten times. The DNA for the CDR3 is TGTGCCAGCAGTCCCACCCGGGGGGCCTCCTACAATGAGCAGTTCTTC. It specifies CASSPTRGASYNEQFF. The genes are TRBV7-2 and TRBJ2-1; D perhaps matches TRBD2 (7 bases). CDR1 and CDR2 from the germline V gene are SGHTA and FQGNSA. The V end lost 6 bases, the J end lost 0 bases, and 15 bases lay between the germline ends. CDR3 length: 16 residues.

The rearrangement uses TRBV18 and TRBJ2-7; TRBD1 aligns across 8 bases. Germline CDR1 is KGHSH and CDR2 is LQKENI. The junction had 3 bases not matched to a gene; V was cut back by 6 bases and J by 2 bases. This CDR3 is built from 13 residues. CDR3 residues: CASSDRETYEQYF. CDR3 nucleotides: TGTGCCAGCTCGGACAGGGAAACCTACGAGCAGTACTTC.

This clonotype was counted at least ten times. V is TRBV12-5 and J is TRBJ2-3; 8 nucleotides match TRBD2. The V gene's germline CDR1 is LGHNT and CDR2 FRNRAP. The CDR3 covers 18 residues. Trimming cost V 5 bases and J 2 bases; bases outside gene matches: 15. For the CDR3, the DNA is TGTGCTAGTGGTACCTCCGTAACGCGGGGGGAAGACACAGATACGCAGTATTTT. The encoded protein is CASGTSVTRGEDTDTQYF. Full variable domain (rest looked up from reference TRBV12-5 and TRBJ2-3): DARVTQTPRHKVTEMGQEVTMRCQPILGHNTVFWYRQTMMQGLELLAYFRNRAPLDDSGMPKDRFSAEMPDATLATLKIQPSEPRDSAVYFCASGTSVTRGEDTDTQYFGPGTRLTVL.

The V and J genes are TRBV7-9 and TRBJ2-6, with 8 bases lining up with TRBD1. The ends lost 5 bases at V and 2 bases at J; junction bases unmatched: 11. The CDR3 has 18 residues. Germline V gene sequence: CDR1 SEHNR, CDR2 FQNEAQ (reference sequence). CDR3 residues: CASSADGQGSTGANVLTF. The CDR3, as DNA: TGTGCCAGCAGCGCGGATGGACAGGGCTCAACTGGGGCCAACGTCCTGACTTTC. Supplemented by reference TRBV7-9 and TRBJ2-6, the full variable domain reads DTGVSQNPRHKITKRGQNVTFRCDPISEHNRLYWYRQTLGQGPEFLTYFQNEAQLEKSRLLSDRFSAERPKGSFSTLEIQRTEQGDSAMYLCASSADGQGSTGANVLTFGAGSRLTVL.

The genes are TRBV19 and TRBJ1-5; TRBD1 might be the D (6 bases). Deletions cut 3 bases from V and 3 bases from J, with 15 bases between. The CDR3 covers 16 residues. Germline assignment: CDR1 LNHDA and CDR2 SQIVND (reference sequence). Here the CDR3 reads CASSIRQGTLNQPQHF. CDR3 DNA sequence: TGTGCCAGTAGTATTCGCCAGGGGACCCTCAATCAGCCCCAGCATTTT.

The chain is built from TRBV6-6 and TRBJ2-2, with D possibly TRBD1 on 5 matching bases. This CDR3 is built from 15 residues. Germline CDR1 and CDR2: MNHNY and SVGAGI (reference sequence). V lost 6 bases to trimming and J lost 0 bases, with 11 bases between them. CDR3 sequence: CASSPSTANTGELFF. The CDR3 nucleotides read TGTGCCAGCAGCCCATCGACAGCGAACACCGGGGAGCTGTTTTTT.

This clonotype occurred many times. The genes are TRBV4-3 and TRBJ2-5; 9 positions match TRBD1. The V segment lost 4 bases and the J segment 5 bases; nucleotides outside the gene matches: 8. Germline CDR1 is LGHNA and CDR2 is YSLEER. CDR3 length: 15 residues. The CDR3: CASSPGTGIGETQYF. DNA for the CDR3: TGCGCCAGCAGCCCCGGGACAGGGATTGGGGAGACCCAGTACTTC.